This record covers a single T cell receptor beta chain. Germline loops: CDR1 WNHNN, CDR2 SYGVQD (reference sequence). There are 18 residues in the CDR3. The ends lost 2 bases at V and 4 bases at J; junction bases unmatched: 12. These data belong to a study of control samples from healthy donors and cancer patients. The table came from immunoSEQ multiplex PCR; TCRdb's copy has only in-frame clones and leaves some out. This table holds 75,000 to 90,000 clones, about nine tenths found once. The source material was blood. The chain joins TRBV10-1 to TRBJ2-2, with 8 bases aligning to TRBD2. This TCR came from a man between 45 and 60 years old in good health. The CDR3 protein is CASSEGLATGVSTGELFF. The CDR3 bases are TGCGCCAGCAGTGAGGGACTAGCTACGGGGGTTAGCACCGGGGAGCTGTTTTTT.